The T cell receptor (beta chain) under discussion was sequenced for a study of post-analysis software for immune sequencing data. Unique molecular identifiers featured in each of the TCR beta cDNA libraries. One entry per CDR3 protein results from TCRdb running MiXCR on the PCR reads. The sample has approximately 570,000 distinct CDR3 sequences, about 44% seen once; the top ten hold more than 1.5%. In regard to this clonotype: Antigen: not known.

Overall study results and limits: F measure grouped same-batch samples tightly together.

Sequencing was performed on blood. This TCR was recovered from a girl between 10 and 17 years old with multiple sclerosis.

The CDR3 bases are TGCGCCAGCAGCCAAGCAGGGGCAGAGAGCAATCAGCCCCAGCATTTT. Translating gives CASSQAGAESNQPQHF. This chain connects TRBV4-1 to TRBJ1-5, with a tentative D call TRBD1 (6 bases). The CDR3 is 16 residues long. Germline CDR1 is MGHRA and CDR2 is YSYEKL. Between the trimmed V and J ends, which lost 1 base and 1 base, there was a span of 11 bases.